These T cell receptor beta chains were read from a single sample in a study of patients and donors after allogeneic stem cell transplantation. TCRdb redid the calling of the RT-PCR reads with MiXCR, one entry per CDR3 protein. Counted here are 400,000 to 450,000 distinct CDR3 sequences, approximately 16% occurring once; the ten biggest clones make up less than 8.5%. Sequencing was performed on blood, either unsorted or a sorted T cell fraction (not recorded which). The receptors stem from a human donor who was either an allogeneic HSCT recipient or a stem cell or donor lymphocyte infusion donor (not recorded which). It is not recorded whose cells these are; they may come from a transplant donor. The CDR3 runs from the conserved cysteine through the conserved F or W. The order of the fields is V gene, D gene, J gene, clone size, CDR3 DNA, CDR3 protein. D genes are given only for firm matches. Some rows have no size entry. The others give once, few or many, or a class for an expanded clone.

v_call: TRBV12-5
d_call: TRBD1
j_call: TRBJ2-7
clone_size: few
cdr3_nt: TGTGCTAGTGGTTCGGGACAGGGGAACTCCGAGCAGTACTTC
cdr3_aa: CASGSGQGNSEQYF

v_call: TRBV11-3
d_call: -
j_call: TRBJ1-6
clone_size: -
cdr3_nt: TGTGCCAGCAGCTTCGGGGAGTCACCCCTCCACTTT
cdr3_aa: CASSFGESPLHF

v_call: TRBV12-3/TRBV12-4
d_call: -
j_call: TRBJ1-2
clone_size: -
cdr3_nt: TGTGCCAGCAGTTCGAGCTTAGCTAACTATGGCTACACCTTC
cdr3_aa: CASSSSLANYGYTF

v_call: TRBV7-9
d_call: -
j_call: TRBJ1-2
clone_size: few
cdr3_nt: TGTGCCAGCAGCTTACAGAGCTTC
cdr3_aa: CASSLQSF

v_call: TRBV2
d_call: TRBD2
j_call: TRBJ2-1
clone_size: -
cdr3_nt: TGTGCCAGCGGCAAAGGACTAGGCTACAATGAGCAGTTCTTC
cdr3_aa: CASGKGLGYNEQFF

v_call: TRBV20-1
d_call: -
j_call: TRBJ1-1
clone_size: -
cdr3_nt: TGCAGTGCCCGCCGGGGGGGGGCCACCCGGACTGAAGCTTTCTTT
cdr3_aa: CSARRGGATRTEAFF

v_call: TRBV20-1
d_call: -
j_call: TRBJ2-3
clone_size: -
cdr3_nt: TGCAGTGCTAGGGCTAGCGATTACACAGATACGCAGTATTTT
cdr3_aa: CSARASDYTDTQYF

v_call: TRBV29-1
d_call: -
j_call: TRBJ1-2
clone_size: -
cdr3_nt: TGCAGCGCCGGGCACGGTCCCTATGGCTACACCTTC
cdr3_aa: CSAGHGPYGYTF

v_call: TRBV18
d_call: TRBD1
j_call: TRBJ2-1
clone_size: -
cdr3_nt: TGTGCCAGCTCACCACTTAACTTAAAGGGGGCTAGCCAACTCAGCTCCTACAATGAGCAGTTCTTC
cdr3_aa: CASSPLNLKGASQLSSYNEQFF

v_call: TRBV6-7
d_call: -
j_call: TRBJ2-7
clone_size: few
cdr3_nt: TGTGCCAGCACCCCCCCCGACGCCTCCTACGAGCAGTACTTC
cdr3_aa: CASTPPDASYEQYF

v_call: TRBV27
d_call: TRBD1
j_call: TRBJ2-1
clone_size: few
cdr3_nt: TGTGCCAGCAGTTCCCTCGACAGGGACTCCTACAATGAGCAGTTCTTC
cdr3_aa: CASSSLDRDSYNEQFF

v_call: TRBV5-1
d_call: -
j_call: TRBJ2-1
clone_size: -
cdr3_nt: TGCGCCAGCAGCTTGGCGAGTTTCTCCTACAATGAGCAGTTCTTC
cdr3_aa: CASSLASFSYNEQFF

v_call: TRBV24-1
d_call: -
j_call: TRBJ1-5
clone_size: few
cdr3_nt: TGTGCCACCAGTGAGGGGACTAAGAGCAATCAGCCCCAGCATTTT
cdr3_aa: CATSEGTKSNQPQHF

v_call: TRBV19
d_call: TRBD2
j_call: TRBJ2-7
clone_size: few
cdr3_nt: TGTGCCAGTAGCCCGAGGAGCGGGAGGGCCTACGAGCAGTACTTC
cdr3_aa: CASSPRSGRAYEQYF

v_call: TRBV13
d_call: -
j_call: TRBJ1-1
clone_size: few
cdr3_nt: TGTGCCAGCAGCTTAGGCCGAATCACTGAAGCTTTCTTT
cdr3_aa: CASSLGRITEAFF

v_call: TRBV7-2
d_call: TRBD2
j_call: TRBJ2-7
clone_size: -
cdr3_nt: TGTGCCAGCAGCTCGGTCCTAGCGGGAGGTTTCCTCTACGAGCAGTACTTC
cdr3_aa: CASSSVLAGGFLYEQYF

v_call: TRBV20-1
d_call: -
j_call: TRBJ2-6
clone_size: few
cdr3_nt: TGCAGTGCTACCTTTAAGCTGACCCCATCTGGGGCCAACGTCCTGACTTTC
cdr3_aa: CSATFKLTPSGANVLTF

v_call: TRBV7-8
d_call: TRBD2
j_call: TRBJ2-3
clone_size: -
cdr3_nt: TGTGCCAGCAGCTTTGAGCGGGAAACATTCACTACGCAGTATTTT
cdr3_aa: CASSFERETFTTQYF

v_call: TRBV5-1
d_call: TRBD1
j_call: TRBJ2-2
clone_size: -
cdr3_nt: TGCGCCAGCAGCTTTGGACAGGCCCGATTCTTCACCGGGGAGCTGTTTTTT
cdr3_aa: CASSFGQARFFTGELFF

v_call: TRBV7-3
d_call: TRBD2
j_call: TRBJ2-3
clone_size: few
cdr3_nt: TGTGCCAGCAGCTTAACGCTGAGTAGCGGGGGCACCACAGATACGCAGTATTTT
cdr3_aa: CASSLTLSSGGTTDTQYF

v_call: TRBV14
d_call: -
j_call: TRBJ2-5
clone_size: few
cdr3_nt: TGTGCCAGCAGCCAAGAGTGGCGCGACCCGTACCAAGAGACCCAGTACTTC
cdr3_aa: CASSQEWRDPYQETQYF

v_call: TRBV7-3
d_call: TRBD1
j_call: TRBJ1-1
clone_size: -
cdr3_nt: TGTGCCAGCAGCTTATCAGGGGGCGCGGAAGCTTTCTTT
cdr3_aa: CASSLSGGAEAFF

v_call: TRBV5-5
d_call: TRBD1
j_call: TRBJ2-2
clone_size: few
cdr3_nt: TGTGCCAGCAGTTCCCGCCGGACAGGGGACACCGGGGAGCTGTTTTTT
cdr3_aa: CASSSRRTGDTGELFF

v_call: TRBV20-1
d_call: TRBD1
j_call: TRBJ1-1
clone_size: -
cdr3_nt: TGCAGTGCATCAGGGGGCATCAACACTGAAGCTTTCTTT
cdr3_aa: CSASGGINTEAFF

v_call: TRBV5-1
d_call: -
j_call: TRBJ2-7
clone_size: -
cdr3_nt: TGCGCCAGCAGCATAACGACAAGCTCCTACGAGCAGTACTTC
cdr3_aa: CASSITTSSYEQYF

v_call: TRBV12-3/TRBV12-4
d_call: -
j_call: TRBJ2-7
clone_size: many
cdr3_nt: TGTGCCAGCAGTTACTTGAGGGGGGGAACCTACGAGCAGTACTTC
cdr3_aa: CASSYLRGGTYEQYF

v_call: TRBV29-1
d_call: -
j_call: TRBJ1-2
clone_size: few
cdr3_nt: TGCAGCGTTCTTGGACATAAGAACTATGGCTACACCTTC
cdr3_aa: CSVLGHKNYGYTF

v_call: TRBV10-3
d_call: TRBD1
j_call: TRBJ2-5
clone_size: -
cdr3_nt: TGTGCCATCTCCCAGGACAGGGGATCAGAGACCCAGTACTTC
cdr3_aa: CAISQDRGSETQYF

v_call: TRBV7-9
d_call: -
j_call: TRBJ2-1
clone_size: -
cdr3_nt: TGTGCCAGCAACACTCTCAATGGGGCGGATACCTACAATGAGCAGTTCTTC
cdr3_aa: CASNTLNGADTYNEQFF

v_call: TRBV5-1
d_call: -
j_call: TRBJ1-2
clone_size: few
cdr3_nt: TGCGCCAGCAGCTTCGGAGGACTCGGGACTCGAAACTATGGCTACACCTTC
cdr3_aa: CASSFGGLGTRNYGYTF

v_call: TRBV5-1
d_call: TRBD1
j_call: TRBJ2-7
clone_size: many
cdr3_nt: TGCGCCAGCAGCTTGCCGGGACAGGGGGCCCACGAGCAGTACTTC
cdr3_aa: CASSLPGQGAHEQYF

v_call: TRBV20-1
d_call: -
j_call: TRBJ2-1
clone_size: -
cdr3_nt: TGCAGTGCTAGAGCCCGCGACCCTAGAGTTTACAATGAGCAGTTCTTC
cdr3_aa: CSARARDPRVYNEQFF

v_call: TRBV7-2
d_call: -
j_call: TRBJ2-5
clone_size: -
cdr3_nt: TGTGCCAGCAGCTTAGGGTGGCCCCAAAAAGAGACCCAGTACTTC
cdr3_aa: CASSLGWPQKETQYF

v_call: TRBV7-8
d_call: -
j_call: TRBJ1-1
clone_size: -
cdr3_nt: TGTGCCAGCAGCCCAAACAGGGTTTTCACTGAAGCTTTCTTT
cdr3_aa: CASSPNRVFTEAFF

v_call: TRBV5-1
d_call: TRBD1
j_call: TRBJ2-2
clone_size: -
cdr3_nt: TGCGCCAGCAGGGAACAGGGGACCGGGGAGCTGTTTTTT
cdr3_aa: CASREQGTGELFF

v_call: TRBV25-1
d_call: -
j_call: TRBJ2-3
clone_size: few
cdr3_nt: TGTGCCAGCAGTGACTCGGGCAGGGCAGATACGCAGTATTTT
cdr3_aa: CASSDSGRADTQYF

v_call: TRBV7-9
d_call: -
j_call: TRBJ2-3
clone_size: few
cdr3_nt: TGTGCCAGCAGCTTCCAGGGGTCTGGCACAGATACGCAGTATTTT
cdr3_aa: CASSFQGSGTDTQYF

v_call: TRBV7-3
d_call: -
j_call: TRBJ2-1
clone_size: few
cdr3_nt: TGTGCCAGCAGCTTAACGAGGAACGGGGGGCACAATGAGCAGTTCTTC
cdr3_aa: CASSLTRNGGHNEQFF

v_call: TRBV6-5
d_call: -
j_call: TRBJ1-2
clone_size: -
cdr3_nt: TGTGCCAGCAGTTACCCCGAGCCTTCAGGGCCCCGAACAAACTATGGCTACACCTTC
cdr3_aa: CASSYPEPSGPRTNYGYTF

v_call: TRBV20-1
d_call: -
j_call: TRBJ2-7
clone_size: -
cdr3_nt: TGCAGTGAGGACCGGCCGAGCTCCTACGAGCAGTACTTC
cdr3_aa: CSEDRPSSYEQYF

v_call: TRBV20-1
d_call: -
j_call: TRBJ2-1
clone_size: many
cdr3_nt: TGCAGTGCTAGAGTGGGGAGAGTTCCCAACAATGAGCAGTTCTTC
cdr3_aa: CSARVGRVPNNEQFF

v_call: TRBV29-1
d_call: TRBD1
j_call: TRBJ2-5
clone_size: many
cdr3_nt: TGCAGCGTTCCTTACAGGGGCCGGACCGGAGAGACCCAGTACTTC
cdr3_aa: CSVPYRGRTGETQYF

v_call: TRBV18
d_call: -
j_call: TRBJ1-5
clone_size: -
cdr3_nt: TGTGCCAGCTCCAAATTCAGTGGCCCCTACAATCAGCCCCAGCATTTT
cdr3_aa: CASSKFSGPYNQPQHF

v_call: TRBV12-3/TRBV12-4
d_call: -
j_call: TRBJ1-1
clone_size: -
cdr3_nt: TGTGCCAGCAGCCCTGGGGTCAGGAACACTGAAGCTTTCTTT
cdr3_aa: CASSPGVRNTEAFF

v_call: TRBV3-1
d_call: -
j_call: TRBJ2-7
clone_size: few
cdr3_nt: TGTGCCAGCAGCCTACAGAACTACGAGCAGTACTTC
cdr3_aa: CASSLQNYEQYF